This T cell receptor beta chain was captured by sequencing in a study of cytomegalovirus exposure and HLA in healthy donors. CDR3 length: 14 residues. V gave up 5 bases and J gave up 2 bases, with 13 bases separating them. CDR1 and CDR2 from the germline V gene are SEHNR and FQNEAQ (reference sequence). PCR employed 60 Vbeta and 13 Jbeta primers. Sequencing used immunoSEQ multiplex PCR; TCRdb keeps in-frame clones, though not all of them. The table has 130,000 to 150,000 clones, about 80% seen once. This TCR was recovered from a man aged 35-49 years in good health and CMV-seropositive. V is TRBV7-9 and J is TRBJ2-7; possibly TRBD2 for D (6 bases). Sequencing input: PBMCs. The CDR3 DNA is TGTGCCAGCAGCCCTACGGGACTTGCCTACGAGCAGTACTTC. The encoded protein is CASSPTGLAYEQYF.